The 27 T cell receptor beta chains given below trace back to one sample, sequenced in a study of cytomegalovirus exposure and HLA in healthy donors. 60 Vbeta and 13 Jbeta primers were used in PCR. Profiled with immunoSEQ multiplex PCR; TCRdb holds only in-frame clones, not every one. Of under 150,000 clones in the sample, 82% were seen once. The sequenced sample was PBMCs. The receptors originated from a male donor in good health and CMV-seronegative.

The V gene is TRBV18, the J gene TRBJ1-4; D may be TRBD1 (6 bases). Trimming pared 2 bases from V and 3 bases from J, leaving 7 bases between. The CDR3 totals 14 residues. Germline CDR1 is KGHSH and CDR2 is LQKENI. CDR3 bases: TGTGCCAGCTCACCAAGGACAGCTAATGAAAAACTGTTTTTT. Its protein product is CASSPRTANEKLFF. Looking up the rest from reference TRBV18 and TRBJ1-4 gives the full variable domain: NAGVMQNPRHLVRRRGQEARLRCSPMKGHSHVYWYRQLPEEGLKFMVYLQKENIIDESGMPKERFSAEFPKEGPSILRIQQVVRGDSAAYFCASSPRTANEKLFFGSGTQLSVL.

The rearrangement links TRBV11-2 to TRBJ2-7, with D possibly TRBD1 on 6 matching bases. Germline loops: CDR1 SGHAT, CDR2 FQNNGV. This CDR3 comprises 12 residues. Deletions cut 5 bases from V and 7 bases from J, with 12 bases between. CDR3 DNA: TGTGCCAGCAGCCCCCCTGACAGGGAGCAGTACTTC. This translates into CASSPPDREQYF.

The rearrangement links TRBV30 to TRBJ2-3; no clear D gene. CDR3 length: 12 residues. V was cut by 5 bases and J by 0 bases, with 6 bases left in between. Germline CDR1 GTSNPN, CDR2 SVGIG (reference sequence). The CDR3 spells CAWATSTDTQYF. As DNA, the CDR3 is TGTGCCTGGGCTACTAGCACAGATACGCAGTATTTT.

This clone showed up just a few times. The genes are TRBV25-1 and TRBJ1-4; unclear D gene. CDR3 size: 10 residues. The V gene's germline CDR1 is MGHDK and CDR2 SYGVNS. Trimming removed 9 bases at V and 8 bases at J, with 7 bases between. CDR3 nucleotide sequence: TGTGCCAGTGGGAGGGAAAAACTGTTTTTT. Translation: CASGREKLFF.

The chain employs TRBV2 and TRBJ1-1; D unresolved. CDR1 is SNHLY, CDR2 FYNNEI, per germline. V dropped 10 bases and J dropped 1 base, with 7 bases sitting between them. CDR3 length: 11 amino acids. CDR3 residues: CATLRNTEAFF. The DNA for the CDR3 is TGTGCCACCCTTAGGAACACTGAAGCTTTCTTT. The whole variable domain, filled in from reference TRBV2 and TRBJ1-1, reads EPEVTQTPSHQVTQMGQEVILRCVPISNHLYFYWYRQILGQKVEFLVSFYNNEISEKSEIFDDQFSVERPDGSNFTLKIRSTKLEDSAMYFCATLRNTEAFFGQGTRLTVV.

This chain uses TRBV12-2 with TRBJ2-4; TRBD1, the table's D call, was not compared with the DNA. TRBV12-2 is listed as a pseudogene. The CDR3 totals 17 residues. CDR3 coding DNA: TGTGCAAGTCGCTTAGCGCGGACAGGGGTTTCCAAAAACATTCAGTACTTC. Its protein is CASRLARTGVSKNIQYF.

The chain uses TRBV6-5 and TRBJ1-2, with 7 nucleotides matching TRBD1. The V and J ends lost 6 bases and 4 bases, in that order; junction bases with no gene match: 11. Germline-derived CDR1 and CDR2 are MNHEY and SVGAGI. CDR3 length: 15 residues. CDR3 residues: CASSPRDRTLYGYTF. Written as DNA, the CDR3 is TGTGCCAGCAGCCCTAGGGACAGAACACTCTATGGCTACACCTTC.

This sequence joins TRBV19 and TRBJ2-5, with a tentative D call TRBD2 (7 bases). The CDR3 sequence is 14 residues long. The V gene lost 6 bases and the J gene lost 2 bases, with 13 bases spanning the gap. The germline CDR1 and CDR2 sequences are LNHDA and SQIVND (reference sequence). Here the CDR3 DNA reads TGTGCCAGTAGCCGAGGGGGGGGACAAGAGACCCAGTACTTC. Translating gives CASSRGGGQETQYF.

CDR3: CASSIDGSYEQYF. The DNA of the CDR3 is TGTGCCAGTAGTATCGATGGCAGCTACGAGCAGTACTTC. This chain links TRBV19 with TRBJ2-7, with D uncertain. The CDR3 loop spans 13 amino acids. Germline CDR1 and CDR2: LNHDA and SQIVND (reference sequence). Between the trimmed V and J ends, which lost 3 bases and 3 bases, there was a span of 9 bases.

The V and J genes are TRBV13 and TRBJ1-1; a weak D match, TRBD1 (5 bases). Germline CDR1 and CDR2: PRHDT and FYEKMQ (reference sequence). CDR3 length equals 11 residues. V was shortened by 8 bases and J by 8 bases, with 12 bases between the two germline ends. CDR3 bases: TGTGCCAGCGGGGAGGGGAAGGAAGCTTTCTTT. Encoded protein: CASGEGKEAFF.

The chain employs TRBV4-3 and TRBJ2-3; D unclear. Trimming stripped 5 bases from V and 6 bases from J, with 18 bases between. Germline assignment: CDR1 LGHNA and CDR2 YSLEER. The CDR3 contains 15 residues. The CDR3 protein is CASSSSHALWDTQYF. The CDR3 DNA is TGCGCCAGCAGCTCGTCCCACGCGCTATGGGATACGCAGTATTTT.

This chain links TRBV6-5 with TRBJ1-6, with D possibly matching TRBD1 (5 bases). This CDR3 is 14 amino acids long. Trimming pared 6 bases from V and 11 bases from J, leaving 17 bases between. Germline-derived CDR1 and CDR2 are MNHEY and SVGAGI. In nucleotides, the CDR3 is TGTGCCAGCAGATGGGATTCAGGGAATACACCCCTCCACTTT. It codes for CASRWDSGNTPLHF.

This chain links TRBV4-1 with TRBJ1-5, with TRBD1 as a possible D gene (5 bases). Between the trimmed V and J ends, which lost 4 bases and 3 bases, there was a span of 16 bases. CDR3 length: 16 amino acids. The V gene's germline CDR1 is MGHRA and CDR2 YSYEKL. DNA for the CDR3: TGCGCCAGCAGCCCCCGGGCGGGGCGATACAATCAGCCCCAGCATTTT. It is translated as CASSPRAGRYNQPQHF.

The chain employs TRBV5-1 and TRBJ2-7; 10 bases align to TRBD2. J lost 3 bases, V lost 0 bases, and 6 bases had no gene match. Germline V gene lookup returns CDR1 SGHRS and CDR2 YFSETQ. The CDR3 contains 16 residues. The CDR3 region has the DNA TGCGCCAGCAGCTTGGTCCTGGGACTAGCGTACTACGAGCAGTACTTC. Encoded protein: CASSLVLGLAYYEQYF.

CDR3 residues: CASRDQASGNTIYF. Here the CDR3 DNA reads TGTGCCAGCAGGGATCAGGCCTCTGGAAACACCATATATTTT. This chain joins TRBV5-4 and TRBJ1-3; D unresolved. Trimming took off 5 bases at V and 0 bases at J, with 9 bases between the two ends. Germline V gene lookup returns CDR1 SGHNT and CDR2 YYREEE (reference sequence). This CDR3 comprises 14 residues.

CDR3 nucleotide sequence: TGTGCCAGCAGTTACTCGACCTTCTCGGGTTCACCCCTCCACTTT. This gives the protein CASSYSTFSGSPLHF. The J gene is TRBJ1-6, the V gene TRBV6-5; unclear D gene. Germline V gene lookup returns CDR1 MNHEY and CDR2 SVGAGI. The ends were cut back, 0 bases at V and 9 bases at J, with 12 bases in the middle. The CDR3 runs 15 residues.

This clone was found a few times. V gene TRBV5-6 combines with J gene TRBJ2-7, with 9 bases fitting TRBD2. Per the germline V gene, CDR1 is SGHDT and CDR2 is YYEEEE. V shed 3 bases, J shed 2 bases, and the junction held 3 bases outside the gene matches. This CDR3 is built from 14 residues. DNA for the CDR3: TGTGCCAGCAGCTCCGGACTAGCGCCCTACGAGCAGTACTTC. Translated, it gives CASSSGLAPYEQYF.

This clone has only one observation. Here the CDR3 reads CASSQGTSGRINTGELFF. The DNA of the CDR3 is TGCGCCAGCAGCCAGGGGACTAGCGGGAGGATCAACACCGGGGAGCTGTTTTTT. The chain links TRBV4-1 to TRBJ2-2, with 15 positions matching TRBD2. Looked up from germline, CDR1 is MGHRA and CDR2 is YSYEKL. This CDR3 region has 18 residues. Germline trimming cut 3 bases from V and 2 bases from J; bases unmatched to any gene: 4.

The V and J genes are TRBV5-6 and TRBJ2-7; a possible D gene is TRBD1 (5 bases). V shed 4 bases and J shed 3 bases, with 14 bases lying between them. This CDR3 has 14 amino acids. Germline V gene sequence: CDR1 SGHDT, CDR2 YYEEEE. As DNA, the CDR3 is TGTGCCAGCAGCGATACAGGTACTGTCTACGAGCAGTACTTC. Its protein is CASSDTGTVYEQYF.

This chain uses TRBV2 with TRBJ1-4, with 7 bases aligning to TRBD1. CDR3 length equals 15 residues. From germline, CDR1 is SNHLY and CDR2 FYNNEI. Germline trimming cut 6 bases from V and 7 bases from J; bases unmatched to any gene: 11. Written as DNA, the CDR3 is TGTGCCAGCAGACTCAAGGGGGCGCGGGGTGAAAAACTGTTTTTT. Amino acids: CASRLKGARGEKLFF.

The chain recombines TRBV6-1 with TRBJ1-5, with D perhaps matching TRBD1 (6 bases). The V and J ends lost 10 bases and 5 bases respectively, with 15 bases between them. CDR3 size: 13 residues. From germline, CDR1 is MNHNS and CDR2 SASEGT. CDR3 in amino acids: CATSQGVHQPQHF. CDR3 DNA: TGTGCCACGTCACAGGGTGTGCATCAGCCCCAGCATTTT.

This chain joins TRBV27 and TRBJ1-1, with D perhaps matching TRBD1 (6 bases). V lost 3 bases and J 11 bases, leaving 19 bases between the germline ends. The CDR3 runs to 14 residues. Germline CDR1 and CDR2: MNHEY and SMNVEV (reference sequence). The CDR3 loop reads CASSLGGGPGYAFF. The CDR3 DNA reads as TGTGCCAGCAGTTTGGGCGGGGGCCCGGGTTACGCTTTCTTT.

The chain uses TRBV9 and TRBJ2-1, with D possibly being TRBD2 (6 bases). Trimming pared 4 bases from V and 8 bases from J, leaving 19 bases between. The CDR3 has 15 amino acids. Germline loops: CDR1 SGDLS, CDR2 YYNGEE. Here the CDR3 reads CASSPEPPRDYEQFF. The CDR3 DNA sequence: TGTGCCAGCAGCCCAGAACCGCCACGGGACTATGAGCAGTTCTTC.

The V and J genes are TRBV5-6 and TRBJ2-3; no clear D gene. Trimming removed 1 base at V and 4 bases at J, with 4 bases between. CDR3 length: 12 amino acids. Germline-derived CDR1 and CDR2 are SGHDT and YYEEEE. The CDR3 region is CASSLLSDTQYF. Here the CDR3 DNA reads TGTGCCAGCAGCTTGCTTTCAGATACGCAGTATTTT.

The rearrangement links TRBV28 to TRBJ2-5, with a possible D match to TRBD1 (6 bases). Per germline, CDR1 MDHEN and CDR2 SYDVKM. This CDR3 is 13 amino acids long. V lost 6 bases and J 0 bases, leaving 8 bases between the germline ends. The CDR3 bases are TGTGCCAGCAGCCAGGGGTACCAAGAGACCCAGTACTTC. The encoded protein is CASSQGYQETQYF.

This clone showed up just once. The V gene is TRBV13, the J gene TRBJ2-5; no clear D. The assigned J gene may be wrong: the sequence end matches TRBJ2-7 better. The CDR3 runs to 13 residues. Germline assignment: CDR1 PRHDT and CDR2 FYEKMQ (reference sequence). The CDR3 nucleotides are TGTGCCAGCAGCTTTCCCAATAGCTACGAGCAGTACTTC. Translated, it gives CASSFPNSYEQYF.

The rearrangement uses TRBV4-3 and TRBJ2-7, with D tentatively TRBD2 (6 bases). Germline CDR1 LGHNA, CDR2 YSLEER. This CDR3 has 16 amino acids. V gave up 4 bases and J gave up 5 bases, with 21 bases separating them. The CDR3 nucleotides are TGCGCCAGCAGCCTCACGTCCGGGAGCCTAATCGACGAGCAGTACTTC. Its translation is CASSLTSGSLIDEQYF.